Reported below is one TCR beta chain. Its antigen is still unknown. Base-call qualities are not available, and no considerably larger clone is one nucleotide away. Cut back by 3 bases and 4 bases, the V and J ends lie 11 bases apart. The CDR3 measures 14 amino acids from cysteine to phenylalanine. Of all the DNA, just the CDR3 is kept, 42 bases in frame from base 1. CDR1 LNHDA and CDR2 SQIVND are derived from the germline V gene (reference sequence). The data were taken from a study of T cells in Graves' hyperthyroidism and ophthalmopathy (dated by TCRdb to between 2017 and 2020). Some background on the complete study: Peripheral blood samples were taken at the time of initial diagnosis, prior to any treatment. A discovery cohort of around 98 patients, about 40 with Graves' ophthalmopathy and about 58 with stable Graves' hyperthyroidism, was used to find distinguishing TCR V-J signatures. Prospective prediction of ophthalmopathy was tested in an independent validation cohort of 18 to 20 hyperthyroidism patients and some 17 patients who later progressed to ophthalmopathy. The 80 to 100 discovery patients were randomly divided into training and test sets at a 7:3 ratio. In addition, the study compared T-cell repertoires in thyroid tissue and in blood from six Graves' hyperthyroidism patients. After blood sampling, hyperthyroidism patients were treated with methimazole at a starting dose of 30 mg daily, and ophthalmopathy patients were treated with high-dose intravenous methylprednisolone. The paper describes TCR Vbeta CDR3 sequencing of 120 to 150 peripheral blood samples, made up of under 50 ophthalmopathy patients, around 78 hyperthyroidism patients and roughly 17 progressor patients. Study-level results and caveats: Most expanded thyroid clonotypes (frequency above 0.001) were also detected in blood, suggesting blood repertoires may reflect thyroid immune responses. During validation, the model predicted progression to ophthalmopathy a median of approximately 6 months ahead of onset, with almost 71% sensitivity and around 73% specificity. No statistical method was used to set the sample size in advance, and investigators knew the group allocation. A model built on a 13 V-J signature distinguished ophthalmopathy from stable hyperthyroidism, reaching about 88% sensitivity and 81.08% specificity in cross-validation and 80%/75% in testing.

TCR beta CDR3 regions were amplified from RNA transcripts. The TCR CDR3 was subjected to a first round of RT-PCR using the HTBI primer set and the Qiagen OneStep RT-PCR kit. The libraries were constructed in a second round of multiplex PCR and then size-selected and purified. Paired-end sequencing of the libraries was performed with 100 bp reads on an Illumina HiSeq2000. As for the authors' bioinformatics: SOAPnuke was used to process the raw data, with reads discarded if the reads contained adapters or uncalled bases, had a mean Phred below 15, or lacked an exact constant-primer or identifier match. COPE v1.2.5 was used to merge the high-quality paired reads, and each unique nucleotide sequence was defined as a clonotype. Clonotypes were aligned to IMGT TRBV, TRBD and TRBJ reference segments using MiTCR v1.1. Analysis was restricted to V-J combinations with a frequency above 0.0001, which covered about 99% of repertoires. A TCS score was defined as the ratio between F50 (clonal expansion) and ExV (chaos), using BLOSUM62-based TCRdist between CDR3 peptides within each V-J. Welch's t-statistics and random forest reduced around 520 V-J features to fewer than 15, which were used in a naive Bayes classifier (R e1071). TCRdb applied fastp at Q25 and MiXCR to the public reads, then kept only in-frame beta chains. One record per CDR3 amino acid sequence lists the most common genes and DNA. The V and J calls were not made by the authors but by TCRdb's processing. Recorded for this sample are 250,000 to 300,000 distinct CDR3 sequences; about 14% of them occurred a single time. The top ten hold 6% to 8% of the sample.

Hyperthyroidism patients were newly diagnosed, with disease duration under 2 months, and aged 18 to 65 years. Any patient with an uncontrolled infection, another autoimmune disease, pregnancy or lactation was excluded. Diagnoses relied on clinical symptoms, serum thyroxine and TRAb, thyroid ultrasound and orbital computed tomography. Blood from progressor patients was collected at the time of first diagnosis with hyperthyroidism, before any ophthalmopathy symptoms had appeared. PBMCs were separated from around 9.1 ml of fresh peripheral blood using Ficoll-Paque density gradient centrifugation. Progressor patients were first diagnosed with Graves' hyperthyroidism and then developed ophthalmopathy during follow-up. Trizol reagent was used to extract total RNA, and RNA quality was then checked on an Agilent 2100 Bioanalyzer.

Recombination joined TRBV19 with TRBJ2-3, with the D gene call left open. The sequencing input was blood. The receptor was derived from a woman in her 30s with Graves' hyperthyroidism that later progressed to Graves' ophthalmopathy. The CDR3 is CASSILSGADTQYF. The nucleotides are TGTGCCAGTAGTATCCTCTCAGGAGCAGATACGCAGTATTTT.